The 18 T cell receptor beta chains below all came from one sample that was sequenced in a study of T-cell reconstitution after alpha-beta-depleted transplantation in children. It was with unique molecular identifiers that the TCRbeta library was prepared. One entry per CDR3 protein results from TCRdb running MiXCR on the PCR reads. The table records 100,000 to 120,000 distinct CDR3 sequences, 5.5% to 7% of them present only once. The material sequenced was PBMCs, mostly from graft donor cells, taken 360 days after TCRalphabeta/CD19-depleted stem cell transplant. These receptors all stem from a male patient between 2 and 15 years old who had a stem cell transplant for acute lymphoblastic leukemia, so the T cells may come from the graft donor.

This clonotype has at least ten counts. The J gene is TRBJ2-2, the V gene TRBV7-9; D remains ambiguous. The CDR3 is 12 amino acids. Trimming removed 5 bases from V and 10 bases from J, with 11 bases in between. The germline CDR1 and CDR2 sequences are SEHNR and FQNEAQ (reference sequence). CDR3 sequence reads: CASSPDNQELFF. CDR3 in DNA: TGTGCCAGCAGCCCAGACAATCAGGAGCTGTTTTTT.

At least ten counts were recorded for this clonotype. This CDR3 is CASSSAGISYEQYF. The CDR3 DNA is TGTGCCAGCAGTTCAGCGGGTATCTCCTACGAGCAGTACTTC. The gene calls are TRBV28 and TRBJ2-7, with D perhaps TRBD2 (6 bases). The CDR3 is 14 residues long. Trimming left V 4 bases short and J 0 bases short, with 10 bases between. Looked up from germline, CDR1 is MDHEN and CDR2 is SYDVKM.

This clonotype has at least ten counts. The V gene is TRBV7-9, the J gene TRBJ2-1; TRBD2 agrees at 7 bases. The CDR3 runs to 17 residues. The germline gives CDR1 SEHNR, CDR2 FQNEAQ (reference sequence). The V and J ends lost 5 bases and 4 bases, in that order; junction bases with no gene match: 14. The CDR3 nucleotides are TGTGCCAGCAGCCTCTCCGGCGGGAGAATCCCGTACAATGAGCAGTTCTTC. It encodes CASSLSGGRIPYNEQFF.

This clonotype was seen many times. In nucleotides, the CDR3 is TGCGCCAGCAGCCAAGAGTTAGGCACCAGCTACGAGCAGTACTTC. Encoded protein: CASSQELGTSYEQYF. The rearrangement links TRBV4-3 to TRBJ2-7; no definite D call. From germline, CDR1 is LGHNA and CDR2 YSLEER. CDR3 length: 15 amino acids. V lost 0 bases, J lost 3 bases, and 12 bases lay in between.

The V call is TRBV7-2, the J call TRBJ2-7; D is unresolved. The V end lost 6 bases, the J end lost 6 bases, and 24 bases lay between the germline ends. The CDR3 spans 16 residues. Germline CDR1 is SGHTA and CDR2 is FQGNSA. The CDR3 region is CASREIRTRMVSEQYF. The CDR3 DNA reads TGTGCCAGCAGGGAAATAAGGACGAGGATGGTTAGCGAGCAGTACTTC.

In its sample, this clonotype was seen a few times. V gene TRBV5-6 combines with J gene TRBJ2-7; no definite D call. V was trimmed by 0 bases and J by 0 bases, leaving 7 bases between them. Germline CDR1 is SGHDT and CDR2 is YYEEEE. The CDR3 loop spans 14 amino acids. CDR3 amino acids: CASSLAPNSYEQYF. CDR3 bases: TGTGCCAGCAGCTTGGCACCTAACTCCTACGAGCAGTACTTC.

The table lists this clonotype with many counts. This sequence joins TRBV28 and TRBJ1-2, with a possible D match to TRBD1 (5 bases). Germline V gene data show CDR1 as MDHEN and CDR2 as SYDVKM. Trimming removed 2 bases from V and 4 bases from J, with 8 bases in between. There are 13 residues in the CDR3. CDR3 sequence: CASSLLGGYGYTF. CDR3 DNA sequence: TGTGCCAGCAGTTTACTCGGGGGCTATGGCTACACCTTC.

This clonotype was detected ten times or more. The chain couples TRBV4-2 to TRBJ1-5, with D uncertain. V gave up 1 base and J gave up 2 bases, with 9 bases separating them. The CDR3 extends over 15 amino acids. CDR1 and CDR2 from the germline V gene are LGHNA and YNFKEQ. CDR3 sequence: CASSQAPPGNQPQHF. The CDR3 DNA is TGTGCCAGCAGCCAAGCCCCCCCGGGCAATCAGCCCCAGCATTTT.

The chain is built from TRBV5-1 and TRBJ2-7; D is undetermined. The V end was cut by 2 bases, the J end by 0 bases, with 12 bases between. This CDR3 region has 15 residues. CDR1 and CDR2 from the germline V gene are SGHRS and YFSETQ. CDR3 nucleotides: TGCGCCAGCAGCTTCTGGGCCACGAGCTCCTACGAGCAGTACTTC. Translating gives CASSFWATSSYEQYF.

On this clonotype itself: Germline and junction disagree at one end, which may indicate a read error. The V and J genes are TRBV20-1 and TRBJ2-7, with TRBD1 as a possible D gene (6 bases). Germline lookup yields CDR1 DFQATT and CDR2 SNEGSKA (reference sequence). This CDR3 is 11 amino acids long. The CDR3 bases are TGCAGTGCTAGGGCTGGACAGCCCTTGGACTTC. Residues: CSARAGQPLDF.

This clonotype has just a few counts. Here the CDR3 DNA reads TGCGCCAGCAGCTCATGGGACAGTCTAAACACTGAAGCTTTCTTT. This codes for CASSSWDSLNTEAFF. This chain connects TRBV5-1 to TRBJ1-1; 7 bases align to TRBD1. The ends lost 3 bases at V and 2 bases at J; junction bases unmatched: 7. Germline CDR1 is SGHRS and CDR2 is YFSETQ. This CDR3 has 15 amino acids.

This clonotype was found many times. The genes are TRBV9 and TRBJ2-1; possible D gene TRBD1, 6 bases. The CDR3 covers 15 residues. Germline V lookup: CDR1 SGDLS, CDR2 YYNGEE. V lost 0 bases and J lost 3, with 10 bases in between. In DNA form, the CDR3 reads TGTGCCAGCAGCGTAGAAGGACAGCACTACAATGAGCAGTTCTTC. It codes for CASSVEGQHYNEQFF.

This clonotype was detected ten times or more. The CDR3 here is CASGSPGTGDYEQYF. In DNA, the CDR3 is TGTGCCAGCGGTAGTCCCGGGACAGGGGACTACGAGCAGTACTTC. The chain is built from TRBV12-3 or TRBV12-4 and TRBJ2-7; 10 bases map to TRBD1. After removal of 8 bases from V and 3 bases from J, the junction contained 10 bases not matched to a gene. The CDR3 is made up of 15 amino acids.

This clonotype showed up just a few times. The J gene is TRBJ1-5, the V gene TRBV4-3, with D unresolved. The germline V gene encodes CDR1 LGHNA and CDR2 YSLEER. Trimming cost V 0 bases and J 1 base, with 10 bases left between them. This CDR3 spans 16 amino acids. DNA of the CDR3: TGCGCCAGCAGCCAAGATCGGGGTGAGAGCAATCAGCCCCAGCATTTT. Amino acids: CASSQDRGESNQPQHF.

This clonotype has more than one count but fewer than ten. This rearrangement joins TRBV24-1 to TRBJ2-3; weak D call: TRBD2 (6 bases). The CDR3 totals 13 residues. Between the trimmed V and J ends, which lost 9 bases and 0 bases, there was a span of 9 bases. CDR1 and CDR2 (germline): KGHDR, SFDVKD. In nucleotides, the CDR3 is TGTGCCACCGGAGGGACTAGCACAGATACGCAGTATTTT. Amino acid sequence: CATGGTSTDTQYF.

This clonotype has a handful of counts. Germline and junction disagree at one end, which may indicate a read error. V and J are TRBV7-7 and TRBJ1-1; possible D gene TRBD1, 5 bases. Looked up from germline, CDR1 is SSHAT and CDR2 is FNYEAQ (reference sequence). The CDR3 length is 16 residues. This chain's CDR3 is CASSSMGLGVSTEAFF. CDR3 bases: TGTGCTAGCAGCTCCATGGGGCTGGGTGTGAGCACTGAAGCTTTCTTT.

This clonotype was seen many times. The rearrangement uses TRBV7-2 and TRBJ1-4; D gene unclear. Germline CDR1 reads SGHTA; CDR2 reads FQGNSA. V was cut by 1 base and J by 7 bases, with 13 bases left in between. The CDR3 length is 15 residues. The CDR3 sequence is CASSLVMNPSEKLFF. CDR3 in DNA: TGTGCCAGCAGCTTAGTCATGAACCCTTCTGAAAAACTGTTTTTT.

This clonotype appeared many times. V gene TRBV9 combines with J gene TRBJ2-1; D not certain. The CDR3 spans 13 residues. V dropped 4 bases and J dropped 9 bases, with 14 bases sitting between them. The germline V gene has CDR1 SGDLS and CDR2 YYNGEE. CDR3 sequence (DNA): TGTGCCAGCAGCCCCCCCGATGGGCGTGAGCAGTTCTTC. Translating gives CASSPPDGREQFF. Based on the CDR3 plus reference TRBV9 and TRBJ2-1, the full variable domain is DSGVTQTPKHLITATGQRVTLRCSPRSGDLSVYWYQQSLDQGLQFLIQYYNGEERAKGNILERFSAQQFPDLHSELNLSSLELGDSALYFCASSPPDGREQFFGPGTRLTVL.